The clone carrying this T cell receptor (beta chain) was found once. The antigen is undetermined. Patients sequenced had flow cytometry evidence of CD8+CD57+ cell expansion. A severe acquired aplastic anemia diagnosis applied to all patients. This sample stems from a study of CD8+CD57+ T cells in acquired aplastic anemia. Whole-study findings and limits: Overlap between patients and controls comprised 25 to 35 CD8+ CDR3 sequences.

There are 15 residues in the CDR3. V dropped 0 bases and J dropped 2 bases, with 10 bases sitting between them. Germline V gene data show CDR1 as SGHTA and CDR2 as FQGNSA. Profiles of TCR beta VDJ and CDR3 were generated from a genomic DNA template. TCRdb re-analysed the reads in MiXCR, keeping a single row per CDR3 protein. The data show over 150,000 distinct CDR3 sequences, roughly 60% seen once. This clonotype originated in a human donor with aplastic anemia. The sequenced sample was sorted CD4+, CD8+, or CD8+CD57+ T cells (not recorded which) from PBMCs. The V gene is TRBV7-2, the J gene TRBJ2-5, with D unresolved. This CDR3 reads CASSLARTEQETQYF. Here the CDR3 DNA reads TGTGCCAGCAGCTTAGCTCGGACGGAACAAGAGACCCAGTACTTC.